The rows below give T cell receptor beta chains drawn from one sample of a study of T-cell reconstitution after alpha-beta-depleted transplantation in children. TCRdb passed the PCR reads through MiXCR, listing each CDR3 protein once. This sample has 450,000 to 550,000 distinct CDR3 sequences, with over 10% found just once. Sequences were derived from PBMCs, mostly from graft donor cells, sampled 180 days after TCRalphabeta/CD19-depleted stem cell transplant. The receptors originated from a female patient aged 2-10 years who had a stem cell transplant for aplastic anemia, so the T cells may come from the graft donor. Both conserved end residues are part of each CDR3. Each record gives: D gene, clone size, V gene, J gene, CDR3 protein, CDR3 DNA. The D gene is left open where the match is weak. A row's size may be missing; if present it is once, few, many or a size class.

>-|many|TRBV28|TRBJ2-1
CASSLFRRAVYNEQFF
TGTGCCAGCAGTTTATTCAGGAGGGCGGTTTACAATGAGCAGTTCTTC
>TRBD2|-|TRBV20-1|TRBJ2-1
CSARGGTSNEQFF
TGCAGTGCTAGGGGCGGGACTAGCAATGAGCAGTTCTTC
>-|-|TRBV18|TRBJ2-1
CASSPYLRGSSYNEQFF
TGTGCCAGCTCACCCTACCTCAGGGGAAGCTCCTACAATGAGCAGTTCTTC
>-|many|TRBV28|TRBJ1-5
CASSLDLKLQNQPQHF
TGTGCCAGCAGTTTGGACCTTAAACTCCAAAATCAGCCCCAGCATTTT
>TRBD1|-|TRBV7-6|TRBJ1-5
CASSLLGQGLQPQHF
TGTGCCAGCAGCTTATTGGGACAGGGTCTACAGCCCCAGCATTTT
>TRBD1|few|TRBV28|TRBJ2-7
CASRWTGSSYEQYF
TGTGCCAGCAGATGGACAGGCAGCTCCTACGAGCAGTACTTC
>-|-|TRBV28|TRBJ1-1
CASSLGGLGGTTEAFF
TGTGCCAGCAGTTTGGGCGGGTTGGGGGGAACGACTGAAGCTTTCTTT
>-|-|TRBV29-1|TRBJ1-1
CSERVVTEAFF
TGCAGCGAGCGGGTGGTAACTGAAGCTTTCTTT
>-|few|TRBV25-1|TRBJ1-5
CASSGRGAGQPQHF
TGTGCCAGCAGTGGGAGGGGAGCTGGGCAGCCCCAGCATTTT
>-|-|TRBV30|TRBJ1-1
CAWSGGVTEAFF
TGTGCCTGGAGTGGAGGGGTGACTGAAGCTTTCTTT
>-|few|TRBV29-1|TRBJ1-1
CSVEWNRHEAFF
TGCAGCGTTGAATGGAACAGGCATGAAGCTTTCTTT
>TRBD1|few|TRBV7-2|TRBJ2-2
CASSLSGTGSKSGELFF
TGTGCCAGCAGCCTAAGCGGGACAGGGAGTAAATCCGGGGAGCTGTTTTTT
>-|-|TRBV7-8|TRBJ1-5
CASSYSGANQPQHF
TGTGCCAGCAGCTATTCGGGGGCCAATCAGCCCCAGCATTTT
>-|-|TRBV7-3|TRBJ2-1
CASSPGGSLGAEQFF
TGTGCCAGCAGCCCGGGGGGCAGCCTAGGGGCCGAGCAGTTCTTC
>TRBD2|many|TRBV4-1|TRBJ2-3
CASSRGLAGHQLTDTQYF
TGCGCCAGCAGCCGGGGACTAGCGGGACATCAACTCACAGATACGCAGTATTTT
>-|-|TRBV7-8|TRBJ2-2
CASSFRYQGNTGELFF
TGTGCCAGCAGCTTTAGGTACCAGGGGAACACCGGGGAGCTGTTTTTT
>-|few|TRBV30|TRBJ1-5
CAWSEVSSNQPQHF
TGTGCCTGGAGTGAGGTTTCGAGCAATCAGCCCCAGCATTTT